Shown below are 7 T cell receptor beta chains from a single sample sequenced in a study of blood T cell repertoires in COVID-19. Generated by immunoSEQ multiplex PCR, the TCRdb table keeps only in-frame clones and is missing some. In the table there are under 250,000 clones, about four fifths of which are singletons. The sample consisted of peripheral blood. The receptors here all came from a man aged 45-65 years with acute or convalescent COVID-19.

The chain joins TRBV5-5 to TRBJ2-7; perhaps TRBD2 as D (6 bases). This CDR3 is built from 15 residues. The V and J ends lost 3 bases and 3 bases respectively, with 16 bases between them. In germline, CDR1 is SGHKS, CDR2 YYEKEE (reference sequence). The CDR3 loop reads CASSSAWRADYEQYF. As DNA, the CDR3 is TGTGCCAGCAGCTCCGCGTGGAGGGCAGACTACGAGCAGTACTTC.

CDR3 protein: CASSPGTSSEQYF. CDR3 in DNA: TGTGCCAGCTCACCAGGGACTAGTTCCGAGCAGTACTTC. The chain couples TRBV18 to TRBJ2-7; 8 nucleotides match TRBD2. The V gene end was trimmed by 2 bases and the J gene end by 6 bases; junction bases not matched to a gene: 3. Germline V lookup: CDR1 KGHSH, CDR2 LQKENI. The CDR3 is 13 amino acids.

The gene calls are TRBV3-1 (or the pseudogene TRBV3-2) and TRBJ2-5, with 8 positions matching TRBD2. Trimming took 6 bases from V and 3 from J; bases not matched to a gene: 9. CDR3 size: 15 residues. Germline CDR1 reads LGHDT; CDR2 reads YNNKEL (reference sequence). As DNA, the CDR3 is TGTGCCAGCAGGTTCAAACTAGCGGAGGAAGAGACCCAGTACTTC. This translates into CASRFKLAEEETQYF.

CDR3 nucleotide sequence: TGTGCCAGCAGCTGGGGGGACAGGAATACAGATACGCAGTATTTT. This translates into CASSWGDRNTDTQYF. This chain joins TRBV28 and TRBJ2-3; 8 nucleotides line up with TRBD1. The CDR3 runs 15 residues. Germline-derived CDR1 and CDR2 are MDHEN and SYDVKM. Trimming took 6 bases from V and 3 from J; bases not matched to a gene: 8.

The chain uses TRBV27 and TRBJ1-1; 7 bases line up with TRBD1. V dropped 2 bases and J dropped 1; count of bases not matched to a gene: 1. The CDR3 totals 14 residues. CDR1 is MNHEY, CDR2 SMNVEV, per germline (reference sequence). CDR3 in amino acids: CASSLHRGNTEAFF. CDR3 in DNA: TGTGCCAGCAGTTTACACAGGGGGAACACTGAAGCTTTCTTT.

V and J are TRBV30 and TRBJ1-5, with 9 bases aligning to TRBD1. Germline CDR1 reads GTSNPN; CDR2 reads SVGIG (reference sequence). The V and J ends lost 5 bases and 5 bases, in that order; junction bases with no gene match: 4. The CDR3 sequence is 13 residues long. The chain's CDR3 is CAWGRQGDQPQHF. As DNA, the CDR3 is TGTGCCTGGGGTCGACAGGGGGATCAGCCCCAGCATTTT.

The V call is TRBV30, the J call TRBJ2-6, with 7 bases aligning to TRBD1. The CDR3 is made up of 14 amino acids. Trimming removed 1 base from V and 5 bases from J; junction bases left unmatched: 2. Germline V gene sequence: CDR1 GTSNPN, CDR2 SVGIG (reference sequence). Written as DNA, the CDR3 is TGTGCCTGGAGTGACAGGGGTCGGGCCAACGTCCTGACTTTC. Encoded protein: CAWSDRGRANVLTF.